This TCR beta chain appears in the sequencing data of a study of T cells after yellow fever vaccination (dated by TCRdb to between 2018 and 2020). General notes on the study: Libraries from fractions with low cell numbers were prepared with the SMART-Seq v4 Ultra Low Input RNA kit. To track T-cell clones before and after primary and booster YFV17D yellow fever vaccination, bulk TCR alpha and beta repertoires were sequenced longitudinally. Two healthy male donors, one aged 18 to 30 and one aged 30 to 40 years, were included in the cohort. Blood was drawn at multiple timepoints before and after primary and secondary immunization, with bulk PBMC replicates and cell subsets isolated. The full study reports these points: A small fraction of clonotypes appeared in both the CD4 and CD8 compartments, likely as a result of convergent recombination. After the booster, most clones that had expanded after primary vaccination were detected again (approximately 95% of CD4 and roughly nine tenths of CD8), suggesting broad maintenance of memory. Because the study included only two donors, the extent to which the findings can be generalized is limited. Computational filtering was required because FACS-sorted repertoires could contain abundant contaminating clonotypes from the bulk population. Compared with the primary T-cell response, the secondary T-cell response was faster but weaker, reaching its peak on day 5 rather than on day 15.

TCRdb names Illumina NovaSeq 6000 as the instrument used. TCR cDNA was synthesized by 5'RACE template switching, through which a universal primer site and unique molecular identifiers were introduced. cDNA synthesis was primed from both the TCR alpha and TCR beta constant segments. Libraries were amplified in two PCR steps, with sample barcodes and sequencing adapters added in the second step. Libraries were sequenced on Illumina HiSeq 2500 (2x100 bp) or NovaSeq (2x150 bp). For the original study's pipeline: MIGEC was used to demultiplex reads and collapse the reads into UMI consensus sequences, and MiXCR was used for V(D)J alignment. Vaccine-responding clonotypes were identified with edgeR using replicate PBMC samples, with FDR below 0.01 and a log2 fold change above 5 up to day 15 being required. CD4 or CD8 identity was assigned to each bulk clonotype according to whether the clonotype was present at higher abundance in the sequenced CD4 repertoire or the sequenced CD8 repertoire. Starting from the raw public reads, TCRdb applied fastp trimming at Q25, assembled clones with MiXCR and retained in-frame beta chains. CDR3 protein duplicates are merged, each entry listing the most common genes and DNA. The V and J calls and clone size come from TCRdb's table, not from the authors' own analysis. The sample table records some 320,000 distinct CDR3 sequences; around 10% of these occur just once. The ten most abundant clones make up under 4% of the sample.

V and J are truncated by 4 bases and 7 bases respectively, leaving an intervening sequence of 24 bases. Sequences SGHRS (CDR1) and YFSETQ (CDR2) are obtained from the germline V gene. The CDR3 sequence holds 17 residues, the cysteine and phenylalanine included. CDR3 DNA is the only sequence kept; it has 51 bases, read in frame from the first base. To note about this clonotype: This receptor's antigen is unknown. Base quality data are lacking; no much larger clone is found one base away.

Explained via the paper, the treatment or condition label denotes: live attenuated yellow fever vaccine strain. PBMCs were isolated from peripheral blood using a standard Ficoll-Paque protocol. CD4 and CD8 T-cell fractions were isolated with Dynabeads CD4 and CD8 positive selection kits. RNA was extracted with TriZol from bulk PBMCs, CD4 and CD8 fractions, and dextramer-positive and dextramer-negative fractions. The rearranged segments are TRBV5-1 and TRBJ2-1; TRBD1 is a weak D gene call, 5 bases matching. The material was CD4+ T cells sorted from PBMCs, obtained 45 days after the yellow fever booster vaccination. The TCR originated in a man younger than 35 who received the YFV17D yellow fever vaccine. CDR3 reads: CASSAPAQRGWKNEQFF. The base sequence is TGCGCCAGCAGCGCCCCTGCGCAAAGGGGCTGGAAGAATGAGCAGTTCTTC.